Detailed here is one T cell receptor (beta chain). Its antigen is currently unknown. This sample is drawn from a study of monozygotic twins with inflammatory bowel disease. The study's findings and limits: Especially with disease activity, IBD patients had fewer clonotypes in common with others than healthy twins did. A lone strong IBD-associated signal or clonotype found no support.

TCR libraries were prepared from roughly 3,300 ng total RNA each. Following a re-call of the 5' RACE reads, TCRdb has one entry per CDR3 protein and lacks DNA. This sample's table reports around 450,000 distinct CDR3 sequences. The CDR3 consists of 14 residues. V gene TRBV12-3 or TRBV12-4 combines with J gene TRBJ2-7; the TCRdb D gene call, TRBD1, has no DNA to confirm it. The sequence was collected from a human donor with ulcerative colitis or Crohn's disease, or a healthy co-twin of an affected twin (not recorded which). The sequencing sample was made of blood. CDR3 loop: CASSLGQGAGEQYF.